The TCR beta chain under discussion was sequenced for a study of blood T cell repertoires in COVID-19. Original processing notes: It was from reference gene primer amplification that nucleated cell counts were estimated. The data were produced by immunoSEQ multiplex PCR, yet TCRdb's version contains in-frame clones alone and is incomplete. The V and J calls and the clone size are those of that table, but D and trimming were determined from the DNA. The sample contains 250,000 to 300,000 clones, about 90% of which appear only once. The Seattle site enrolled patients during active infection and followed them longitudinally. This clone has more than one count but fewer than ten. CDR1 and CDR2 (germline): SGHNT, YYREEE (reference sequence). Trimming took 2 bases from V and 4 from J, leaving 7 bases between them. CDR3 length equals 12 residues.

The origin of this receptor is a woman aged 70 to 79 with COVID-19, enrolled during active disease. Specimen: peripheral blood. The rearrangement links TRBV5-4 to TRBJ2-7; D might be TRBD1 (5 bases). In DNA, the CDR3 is TGTGCCAGCAGCTTCGCAGGGTACGAGCAGTACTTC. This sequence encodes CASSFAGYEQYF.